This T cell receptor beta chain was captured in a study of blood T cell repertoires in COVID-19. The CDR3 loop spans 13 amino acids. V was pared by 3 bases and J by 4 bases, with 10 bases between. Clones were read by immunoSEQ multiplex PCR, and TCRdb kept only the in-frame ones, dropping some. The table lists 400,000 to 450,000 clones, around 88% of them singletons. The clonotype was recovered from a woman aged 45-65 years with COVID-19, enrolled during active disease. The chain uses TRBV12-3 or TRBV12-4 and TRBJ2-7; D is possibly TRBD2 (6 bases). Specimen: peripheral blood. CDR3 in DNA: TGTGCCAGCAGTTTGGGCGGGGTTTACGAGCAGTACTTC. Protein sequence: CASSLGGVYEQYF.